This T cell receptor (beta chain) was retrieved from a study of cytomegalovirus exposure and HLA in healthy donors. The sample holds one count of this clone. TCRdb's table, derived via immunoSEQ multiplex PCR, lists solely in-frame clones and lacks some. Of 90,000 to 120,000 clones listed, approximately 96% are singletons. V was shortened by 1 base and J by 2 bases, with 10 bases between the two germline ends. CDR1 and CDR2 (germline): SGHTA, FQGNSA. The CDR3 runs to 15 residues. The chain has TRBV7-2 and TRBJ2-3; TRBD2 is a possible D gene (5 bases). Sequences were obtained from PBMCs. The origin of this receptor is a woman aged 18-35 years in good health and CMV-seronegative. DNA for the CDR3: TGTGCCAGCAGCTTAGGGCTACTAGTCACAGATACGCAGTATTTT. Its protein product is CASSLGLLVTDTQYF.